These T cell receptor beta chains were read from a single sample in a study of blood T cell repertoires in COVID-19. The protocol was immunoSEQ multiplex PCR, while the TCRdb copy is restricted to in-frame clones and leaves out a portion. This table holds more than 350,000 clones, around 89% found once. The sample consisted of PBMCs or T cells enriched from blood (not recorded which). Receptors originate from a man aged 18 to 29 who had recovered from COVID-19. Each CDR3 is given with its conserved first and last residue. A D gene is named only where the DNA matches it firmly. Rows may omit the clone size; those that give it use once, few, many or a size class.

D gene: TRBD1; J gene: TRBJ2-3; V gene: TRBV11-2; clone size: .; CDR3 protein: CASSLVGTGFSDTQYF; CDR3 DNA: TGTGCCAGCAGCTTAGTGGGGACAGGGTTCTCAGATACGCAGTATTTT
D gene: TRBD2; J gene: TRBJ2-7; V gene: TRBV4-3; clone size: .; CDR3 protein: CASSQEPAGTYEQYF; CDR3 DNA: TGCGCCAGCAGCCAAGAACCAGCGGGAACCTACGAGCAGTACTTC
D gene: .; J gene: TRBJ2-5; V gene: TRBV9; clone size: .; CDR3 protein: CASTARGEGYQETQYF; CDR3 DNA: TGTGCCAGCACCGCACGGGGAGAAGGGTACCAAGAGACCCAGTACTTC
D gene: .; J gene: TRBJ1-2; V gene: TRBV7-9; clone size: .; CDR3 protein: CASSSNSRGYGYGYTF; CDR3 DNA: TGTGCCAGCAGCTCCAATAGTCGAGGGTACGGGTATGGCTACACCTTC
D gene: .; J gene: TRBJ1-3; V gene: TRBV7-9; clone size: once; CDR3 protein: CASSVSGQGKNTIYF; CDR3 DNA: TGTGCCAGCAGCGTCTCGGGACAAGGGAAAAACACCATATATTTT
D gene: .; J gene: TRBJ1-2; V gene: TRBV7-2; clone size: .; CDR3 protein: CASSLASGGGYTF; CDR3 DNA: TGTGCCAGCAGCTTAGCGAGCGGGGGAGGCTACACCTTC
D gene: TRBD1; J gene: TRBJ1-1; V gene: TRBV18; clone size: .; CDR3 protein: CASRQGNTEAFF; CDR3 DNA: TGTGCCAGCCGACAGGGGAACACTGAAGCTTTCTTT
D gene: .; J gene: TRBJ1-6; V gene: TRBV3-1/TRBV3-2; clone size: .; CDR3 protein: CASSLSTGTNSPLHF; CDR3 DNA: TGTGCCAGCAGCCTATCAACAGGGACCAATTCACCCCTCCACTTT
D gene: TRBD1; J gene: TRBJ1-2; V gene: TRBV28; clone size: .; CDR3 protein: CASSFPGTGGGGYTF; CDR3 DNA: TGTGCCAGCAGTTTCCCCGGGACAGGGGGCGGGGGCTACACCTTC
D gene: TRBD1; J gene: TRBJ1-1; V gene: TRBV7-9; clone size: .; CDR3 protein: CASSYRDRRVEAFF; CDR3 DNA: TGTGCCAGCAGCTACCGGGACAGGCGTGTTGAAGCTTTCTTT
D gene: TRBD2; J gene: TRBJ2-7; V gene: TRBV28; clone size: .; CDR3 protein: CASSPSGLSYEQYF; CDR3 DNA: TGTGCCAGCAGCCCTAGCGGGCTTTCCTACGAGCAGTACTTC
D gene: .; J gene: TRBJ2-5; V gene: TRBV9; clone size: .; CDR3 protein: CASSVEGGGETQYF; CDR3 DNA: TGTGCCAGCAGCGTAGAAGGGGGTGGGGAGACCCAGTACTTC
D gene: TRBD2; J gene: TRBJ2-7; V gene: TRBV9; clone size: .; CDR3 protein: CASSGKREEYVEQYF; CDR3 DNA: TGTGCCAGCAGCGGGAAGCGGGAGGAATATGTCGAGCAGTACTTC
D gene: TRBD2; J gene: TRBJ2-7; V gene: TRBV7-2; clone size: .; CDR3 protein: CASSLPQREWSYEQYF; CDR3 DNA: TGTGCCAGCAGCCTACCCCAGCGGGAGTGGTCCTACGAGCAGTACTTC
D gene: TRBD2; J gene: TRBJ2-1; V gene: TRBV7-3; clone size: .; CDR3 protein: CASSLLAGGGNEQFF; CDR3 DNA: TGTGCCAGCAGCTTACTAGCGGGAGGGGGGAATGAGCAGTTCTTC
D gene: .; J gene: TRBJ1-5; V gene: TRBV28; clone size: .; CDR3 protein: CASSLWTTSNQPQHF; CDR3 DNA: TGTGCCAGCAGTTTATGGACTACCAGCAATCAGCCCCAGCATTTT
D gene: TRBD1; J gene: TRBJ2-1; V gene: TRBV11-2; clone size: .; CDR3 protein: CASRGTGTLDEQFF; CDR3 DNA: TGTGCCAGCAGAGGGACAGGCACCCTCGATGAGCAGTTCTTC
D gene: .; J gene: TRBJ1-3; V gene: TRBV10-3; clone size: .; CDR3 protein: CATQRGSSGNTIYF; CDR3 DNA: TGTGCCACACAACGGGGAAGCTCTGGAAACACCATATATTTT
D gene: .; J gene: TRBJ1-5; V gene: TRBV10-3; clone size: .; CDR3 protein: CAISEGAQPQHF; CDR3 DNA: TGTGCCATCAGTGAGGGGGCTCAGCCCCAGCATTTT
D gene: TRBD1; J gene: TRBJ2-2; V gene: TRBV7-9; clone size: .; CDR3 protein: CASNDGQAPPRNTGELFF; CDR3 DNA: TGTGCCAGCAACGATGGACAGGCTCCCCCGAGGAACACCGGGGAGCTGTTTTTT
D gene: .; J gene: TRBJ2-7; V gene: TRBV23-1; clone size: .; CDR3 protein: CASSPQASYEQYF; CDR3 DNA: TGCGCCAGCAGTCCTCAGGCTTCCTACGAGCAGTACTTC
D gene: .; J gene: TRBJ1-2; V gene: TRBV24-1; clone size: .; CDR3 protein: CATSDPAGANYGYTF; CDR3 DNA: TGTGCCACCAGTGACCCCGCGGGGGCCAACTATGGCTACACCTTC
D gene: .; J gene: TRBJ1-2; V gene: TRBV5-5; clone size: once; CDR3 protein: CASSWGHREGGYTF; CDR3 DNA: TGTGCCAGCAGCTGGGGTCACAGGGAAGGGGGCTACACCTTC
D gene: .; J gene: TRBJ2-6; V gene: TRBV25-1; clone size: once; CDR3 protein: CASSGKQGSGANVLTF; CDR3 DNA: TGTGCCAGCAGTGGCAAACAGGGAAGTGGGGCCAACGTCCTGACTTTC
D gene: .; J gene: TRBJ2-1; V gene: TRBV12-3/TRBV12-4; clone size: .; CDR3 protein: CASSLGASEQFF; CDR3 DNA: TGTGCCAGCAGTTTAGGGGCCTCCGAGCAGTTCTTC
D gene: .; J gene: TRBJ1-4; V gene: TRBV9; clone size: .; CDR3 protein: CASSVGPDTTNEKLFF; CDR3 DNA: TGTGCCAGCAGCGTAGGCCCGGACACCACTAATGAAAAACTGTTTTTT
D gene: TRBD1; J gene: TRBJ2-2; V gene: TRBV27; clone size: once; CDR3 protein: CASRQGWGTGELFF; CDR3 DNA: TGTGCCAGCCGACAGGGTTGGGGCACCGGGGAGCTGTTTTTT
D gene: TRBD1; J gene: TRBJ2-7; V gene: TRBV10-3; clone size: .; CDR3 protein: CAITPDREGEQYF; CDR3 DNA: TGTGCCATCACCCCGGACAGGGAAGGCGAGCAGTACTTC
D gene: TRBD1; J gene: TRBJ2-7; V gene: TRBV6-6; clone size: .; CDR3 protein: CASGSGTGSYEQYF; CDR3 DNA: TGTGCCAGCGGATCCGGGACAGGGTCCTACGAGCAGTACTTC
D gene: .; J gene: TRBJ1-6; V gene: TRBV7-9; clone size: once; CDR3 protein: CASSLALQTYNSPLHF; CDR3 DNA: TGTGCCAGCAGCTTAGCCCTACAGACCTATAATTCACCCCTCCACTTT
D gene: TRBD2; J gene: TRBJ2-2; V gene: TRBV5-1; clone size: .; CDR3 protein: CASSLGLAVSTGELFF; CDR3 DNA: TGCGCCAGCAGCTTGGGACTAGCGGTTAGCACCGGGGAGCTGTTTTTT
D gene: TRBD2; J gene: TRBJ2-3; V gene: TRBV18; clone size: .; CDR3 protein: CASSLQREGADTQYF; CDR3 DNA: TGTGCCAGCTCACTCCAGCGGGAGGGGGCAGATACGCAGTATTTT
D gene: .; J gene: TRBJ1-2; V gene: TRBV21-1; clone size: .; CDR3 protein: CASSRRFSRRLLSSDYGYTF; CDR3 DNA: TGTGCCAGCAGCAGGAGGTTTTCTCGCAGGCTTCTGTCTTCCGACTATGGCTACACCTTC
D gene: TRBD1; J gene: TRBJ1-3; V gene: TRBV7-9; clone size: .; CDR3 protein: CASSPTDRGDGNTIYF; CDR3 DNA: TGTGCCAGCAGTCCAACCGACAGGGGAGACGGAAACACCATATATTTT
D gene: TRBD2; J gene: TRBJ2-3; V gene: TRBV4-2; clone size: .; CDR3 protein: CASSQGPGGGGTDTQYF; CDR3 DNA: TGTGCCAGCAGCCAAGGTCCTGGCGGGGGGGGCACAGATACGCAGTATTTT
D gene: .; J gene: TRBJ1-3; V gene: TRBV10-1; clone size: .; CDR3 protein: CASSEEGEGSGNTIYF; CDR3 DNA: TGCGCCAGCAGTGAAGAGGGAGAAGGTTCTGGAAACACCATATATTTT
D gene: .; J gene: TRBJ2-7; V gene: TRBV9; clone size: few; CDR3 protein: CASSPRVYTYEQYF; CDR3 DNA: TGTGCCAGCAGCCCACGGGTCTACACCTACGAGCAGTACTTC
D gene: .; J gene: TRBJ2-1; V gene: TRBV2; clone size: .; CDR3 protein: CASDTGTSDYNEQFF; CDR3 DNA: TGTGCCAGTGATACAGGGACCTCAGACTACAATGAGCAGTTCTTC
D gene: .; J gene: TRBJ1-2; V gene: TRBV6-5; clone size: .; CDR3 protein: CATSLQANYGYTF; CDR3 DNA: TGTGCCACCTCCCTTCAGGCGAACTATGGCTACACCTTC
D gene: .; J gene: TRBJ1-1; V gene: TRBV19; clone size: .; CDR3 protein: CASSPGILNTEAFF; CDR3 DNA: TGTGCCAGTAGTCCGGGAATTTTGAACACTGAAGCTTTCTTT
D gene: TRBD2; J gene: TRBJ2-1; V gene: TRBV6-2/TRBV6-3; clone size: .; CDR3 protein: CASSYGTSGINEQFF; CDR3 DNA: TGTGCCAGCAGTTACGGGACTAGCGGGATCAATGAGCAGTTCTTC
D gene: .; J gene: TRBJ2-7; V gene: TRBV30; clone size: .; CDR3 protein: CAWSGTQGLYEQYF; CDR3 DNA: TGTGCCTGGAGTGGCACCCAGGGTCTCTACGAGCAGTACTTC
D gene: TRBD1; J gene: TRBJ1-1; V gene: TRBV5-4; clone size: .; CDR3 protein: CASSKKLDGRGLTEAFF; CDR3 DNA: TGTGCCAGCAGCAAGAAACTGGACGGCAGGGGGCTTACTGAAGCTTTCTTT
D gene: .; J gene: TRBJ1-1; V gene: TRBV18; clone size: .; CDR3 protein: CASSPKVQLSGEAFF; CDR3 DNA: TGTGCCAGCTCACCAAAAGTACAGTTGTCTGGTGAAGCTTTCTTT
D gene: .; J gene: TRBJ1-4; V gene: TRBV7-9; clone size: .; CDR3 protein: CASSLAEGATNEKLFF; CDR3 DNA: TGTGCCAGCAGCTTAGCGGAGGGTGCAACTAATGAAAAACTGTTTTTT
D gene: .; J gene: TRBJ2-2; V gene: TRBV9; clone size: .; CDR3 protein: CASSVSGGTGELFF; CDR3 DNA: TGTGCCAGCAGCGTATCAGGGGGGACCGGGGAGCTGTTTTTT
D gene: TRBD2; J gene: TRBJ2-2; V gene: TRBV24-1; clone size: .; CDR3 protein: CATSVPGLAGGSNTGELFF; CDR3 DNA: TGTGCCACCAGTGTACCGGGACTAGCGGGAGGATCGAACACCGGGGAGCTGTTTTTT
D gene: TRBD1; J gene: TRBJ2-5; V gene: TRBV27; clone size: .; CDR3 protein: CASSKRQGNQETQYF; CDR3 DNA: TGTGCCAGCAGTAAACGACAGGGTAACCAAGAGACCCAGTACTTC
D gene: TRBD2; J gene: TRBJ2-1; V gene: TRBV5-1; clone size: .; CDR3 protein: CASSLAYGAGDYNEQFF; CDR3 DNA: TGCGCCAGCAGCTTGGCTTATGGAGCGGGGGACTACAATGAGCAGTTCTTC
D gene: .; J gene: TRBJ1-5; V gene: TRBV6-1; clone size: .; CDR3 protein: CASSETGERYQPQHF; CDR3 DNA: TGTGCCAGCAGTGAAACAGGAGAGCGATATCAGCCCCAGCATTTT
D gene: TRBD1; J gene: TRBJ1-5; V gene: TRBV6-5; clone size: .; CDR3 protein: CASSWGRGREPQHF; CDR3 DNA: TGTGCCAGCAGTTGGGGCAGGGGGCGAGAGCCCCAGCATTTT
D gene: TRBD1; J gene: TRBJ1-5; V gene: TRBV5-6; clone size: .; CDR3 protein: CASSSGQSNQPQHF; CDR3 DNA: TGTGCCAGCAGCTCGGGACAGAGCAATCAGCCCCAGCATTTT
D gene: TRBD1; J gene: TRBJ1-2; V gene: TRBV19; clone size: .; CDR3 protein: CASSIRDRGGGYTF; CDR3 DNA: TGTGCCAGTAGTATCCGGGACAGGGGAGGCGGCTACACCTTC
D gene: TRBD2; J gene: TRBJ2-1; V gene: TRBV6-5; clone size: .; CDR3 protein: CASGGASGSFIEQFF; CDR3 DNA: TGTGCCTCCGGAGGGGCTAGCGGGAGTTTCATTGAGCAGTTCTTC
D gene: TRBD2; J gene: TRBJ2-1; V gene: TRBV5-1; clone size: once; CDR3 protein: CASLGLAGNNEQFF; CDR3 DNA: TGCGCCAGCTTGGGGCTAGCGGGTAACAATGAGCAGTTCTTC
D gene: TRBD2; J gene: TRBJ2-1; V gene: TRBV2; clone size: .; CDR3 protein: CASSVLAGDEQFF; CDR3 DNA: TGTGCCAGCAGTGTTCTAGCGGGGGATGAGCAGTTCTTC
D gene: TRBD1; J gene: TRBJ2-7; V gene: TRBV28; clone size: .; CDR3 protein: CASSLTGFYEQYF; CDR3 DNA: TGTGCCAGCAGTTTGACAGGGTTCTACGAGCAGTACTTC
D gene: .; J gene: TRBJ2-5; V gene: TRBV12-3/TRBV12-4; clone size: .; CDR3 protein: CASSLRSAQYF; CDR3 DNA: TGTGCCAGCAGTTTGAGATCGGCCCAGTACTTC